This TCR beta chain emerged from a study of OX40 agonist ivuxolimab in advanced cancers. Findings of the study overall: At 0.1 to 3.0 mg/kg, clonal expansion of CD4+ and CD8+ blood T cells had occurred by week 6.

About this clone: Antigen unknown.

Trimming cost V 1 base and J 8 bases, with 9 bases left between them. The CDR3 runs 14 residues. The germline V gene encodes CDR1 SGHTA and CDR2 FQGNSA. Generated by immunoSEQ multiplex PCR, the TCRdb table keeps only in-frame clones and is missing some. The sample shows roughly 32,000 clones, about four fifths of them seen only once. The gene calls are TRBV7-2 and TRBJ1-6; D unclear. The starting material was CD4+ or CD8+ T cells sorted from blood, obtained in a trial of the OX40 agonist ivuxolimab. The clonotype comes from an adult with an advanced solid tumor such as melanoma, head and neck, liver or kidney cancer. CDR3 loop: CASSLGFGDSPLHF. The CDR3 nucleotides are TGTGCCAGCAGCTTAGGATTTGGGGATTCACCCCTCCACTTT.